This T cell receptor (beta chain) was recorded in a study of blood T cell repertoires in COVID-19. Overall study: In each case, the material was cDNA or gDNA derived from T cells, B-cell-depleted T cells, or PBMCs.

Method: immunoSEQ multiplex PCR; TCRdb's copy keeps in-frame clones and lacks some. This sample has roughly 350,000 clones, with 80% to 95% found just once. Individuals drawn from 20 to 30 US areas were about 18 to 95 years old. Donors in Cohort 3 who had recovered were those with two negative PCRs, healthcare professional clearance, or resolution of their symptoms. This TCR came from a woman under 40 who had recovered from COVID-19. The material sequenced was PBMCs or T cells enriched from blood (not recorded which).

In DNA form, the CDR3 reads TGTGCCAGTAGTCAACTGGACAGTTATCAGCCCCAGCATTTT. Protein product: CASSQLDSYQPQHF. The rearrangement links TRBV19 to TRBJ1-5; possible D gene TRBD1, 6 bases. The CDR3 length is 14 residues. The germline V gene encodes CDR1 LNHDA and CDR2 SQIVND (reference sequence). Trimming took 5 bases from V and 5 from J, leaving 13 bases between them. The full variable domain, in which reference TRBV19 and TRBJ1-5 provide the parts outside the CDR3, is DGGITQSPKYLFRKEGQNVTLSCEQNLNHDAMYWYRQDPGQGLRLIYYSQIVNDFQKGDIAEGYSVSREKKESFPLTVTSAQKNPTAFYLCASSQLDSYQPQHFGDGTRLSIL.